This T cell receptor beta chain was obtained from a study of cytomegalovirus exposure and HLA in healthy donors. Looking at the study overall: A data release that came early held roughly 85 million unique TCRs from HLA-typed donors. Study-wide results and limits: Rarity held for most TCR sequences, but there were some public TCRs that occurred in many donors. A few of the chains that were CMV-associated were confirmed in vitro to be specific for CMV antigens.

It was with 60 Vbeta and 13 Jbeta primers that the PCR ran. Assay used: immunoSEQ multiplex PCR; TCRdb lists only in-frame clones, some missing. This table holds around 140,000 clones, 65% to 80% found once. CDR1 is SQVTM and CDR2 is ANQGSEA in the germline V gene. With 5 bases clipped from V and 2 bases from J, the junction kept 2 bases outside the gene matches. The CDR3 totals 12 residues. In regard to this clone: What it binds is not known.

Sequencing was performed on PBMCs. This sequence originates from a male donor in good health and CMV-seropositive. The V and J genes are TRBV29-1 and TRBJ2-7; 8 nucleotides align to TRBD2. The CDR3 loop is CSVLGLAYEQYF. CDR3 DNA: TGCAGCGTTTTGGGACTAGCCTACGAGCAGTACTTC.